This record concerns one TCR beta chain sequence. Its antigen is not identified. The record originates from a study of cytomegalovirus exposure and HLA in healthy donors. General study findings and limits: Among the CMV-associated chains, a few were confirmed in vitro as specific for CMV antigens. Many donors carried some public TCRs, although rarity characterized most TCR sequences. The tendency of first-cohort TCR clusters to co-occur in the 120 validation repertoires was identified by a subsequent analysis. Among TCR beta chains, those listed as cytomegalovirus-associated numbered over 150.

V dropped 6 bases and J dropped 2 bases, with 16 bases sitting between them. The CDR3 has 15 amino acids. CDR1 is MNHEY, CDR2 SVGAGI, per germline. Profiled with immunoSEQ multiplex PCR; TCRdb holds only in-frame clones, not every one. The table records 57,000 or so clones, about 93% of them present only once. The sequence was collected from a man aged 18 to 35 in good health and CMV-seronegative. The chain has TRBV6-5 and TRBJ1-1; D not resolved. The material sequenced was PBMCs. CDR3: CASSTTSGFNTEAFF. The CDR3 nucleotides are TGTGCCAGCAGCACTACAAGCGGATTTAACACTGAAGCTTTCTTT.